This T cell receptor (beta chain) derives from a study of PD-1 blockade in classical Hodgkin lymphoma. About the study: Every 2 weeks, patients had 3 mg/kg nivolumab intravenously. General study results and limits: CD4+ TCR diversity rose significantly by C4D1, and CD8+ TCR diversity did not. Patients who began taking nivolumab under 1 year after ASCT were left out.

The table came from immunoSEQ multiplex PCR; TCRdb's copy has only in-frame clones and leaves some out. Of about 12,000 clones in the sample, roughly 80% were seen once. In the case of this clone: Antigen: not known.

Trimming pared 5 bases from V and 1 base from J, leaving 15 bases between. This CDR3 spans 15 amino acids. Germline V gene data show CDR1 as SGHTS and CDR2 as YDEGEE. Each patient's relapse followed autologous stem cell transplantation, and brentuximab vedotin exposure varied. Purification of CD4+ T cells from thawed PBMCs was achieved by magnetic negative selection. Complete response, partial response or progressive disease constituted the best response categories observed. The J gene is TRBJ1-1, the V gene TRBV5-8; D remains unclear. Sequences were derived from CD4+ T cells from blood, sampled at baseline. This clonotype originated in a human donor with classical Hodgkin lymphoma. CDR3 sequence: CASSYGPSRNTEAFF. Written as DNA, the CDR3 is TGTGCCAGCAGTTATGGTCCTTCGCGGAACACTGAAGCTTTCTTT.